This T cell receptor beta chain was identified during a study of blood T cell repertoires in COVID-19. This CDR3 is 13 amino acids long. V gave up 1 base and J gave up 16 bases; unmatched junction bases: 9. TCRdb's copy holds only in-frame clones and misses some; the assay was immunoSEQ multiplex PCR. The sample shows a few hundred thousand clones, 82% of them seen only once. The V gene is TRBV12-3 or TRBV12-4, the J gene TRBJ1-5; the match to TRBD1 covers 8 bases. Sequencing input: peripheral blood. The sequence came from an elderly woman with COVID-19, enrolled during active disease. The CDR3, as DNA: TGTGCCAGCAGTTTAGGGGGTGCAGGGGGCGTACATTTT. Translating gives CASSLGGAGGVHF.